A selection of T cell receptor beta chains follows, all from one sample in a study of blood T cell repertoires in COVID-19. The method was immunoSEQ multiplex PCR; TCRdb's version includes in-frame clones alone and lacks a portion of them. The table lists some 220,000 clones, roughly 84% of them singletons. The sequenced sample consisted of peripheral blood. These receptors were collected from a woman aged 60-75 years with acute or convalescent COVID-19. The CDR3 runs from the conserved cysteine through the conserved F or W. The order of the fields is D gene, V gene, J gene, clone size, CDR3 DNA, CDR3 protein. The D gene is left open where the match is weak. A clone size is listed for some rows: how often the clone was seen (once, few, many), or a class if it is expanded.

>TRBD1|TRBV12-3/TRBV12-4|TRBJ1-5|.
TGTGCCAGCGGGACAGCGGGGGCTCAGCCCCAGCATTTT
CASGTAGAQPQHF
>TRBD2|TRBV2|TRBJ2-3|.
TGTGCCAGTAGGACTAGAAATAAGGCAGATACGCAGTATTTT
CASRTRNKADTQYF
>.|TRBV28|TRBJ1-3|.
TGTGCCAGCAGTTTAGCTTTCGCGGGTGGAAACACCATATATTTT
CASSLAFAGGNTIYF
>TRBD1|TRBV6-1|TRBJ1-2|.
TGTGCCAGCAGTGAAGCGGGCAGGGGGCTCCTCTATGGCTACACCTTC
CASSEAGRGLLYGYTF
>TRBD1|TRBV19|TRBJ1-2|.
TGTGCCAGTAGTAGCTGGACAGGGTTGAGTTATGGCTACACCTTC
CASSSWTGLSYGYTF
>.|TRBV11-2|TRBJ1-5|few
TGTGCCAGCAGCTTAGATCCAGGTCAGCCCCAGCATTTT
CASSLDPGQPQHF
>.|TRBV7-9|TRBJ1-2|once
TGTGCCAGCAGCTTACGGGGGACGGATGGCTACACCTTC
CASSLRGTDGYTF
>TRBD1|TRBV5-1|TRBJ2-7|.
TGCGCCAGCAGCTTAAATCCGGGACAGGAGCAGTACTTC
CASSLNPGQEQYF
>.|TRBV29-1|TRBJ1-1|.
TGCAGCGTTGGGCAGACAAACACTGAAGCTTTCTTT
CSVGQTNTEAFF
>.|TRBV7-2|TRBJ1-2|few
TGTGCCAGCAGCTTATTGAACGGGTTCAACTATGGCTACACCTTC
CASSLLNGFNYGYTF